Below are 20 T cell receptor beta chains sequenced from a single sample in a study of blood T cell repertoires in COVID-19. Clones were sequenced by immunoSEQ multiplex PCR, and TCRdb holds only the in-frame ones, with some missing. In the table there are about 190,000 clones, 70% to 80% of which are singletons. The sequencing sample was made of peripheral blood. These receptors all come from a woman aged 45 to 65 with acute or convalescent COVID-19.

The V gene is TRBV30, the J gene TRBJ2-7; D uncertain. Germline CDR1 and CDR2: GTSNPN and SVGIG (reference sequence). V lost 5 bases, J lost 0 bases, and 17 bases lay in between. This CDR3 contains 15 residues. CDR3: CAWFPPTLSSYEQYF. The CDR3 coding sequence is TGTGCCTGGTTCCCCCCAACGCTGAGCTCCTACGAGCAGTACTTC.

J is TRBJ2-3 and V is TRBV29-1; 10 nucleotides line up with TRBD2. The V gene's germline CDR1 is SQVTM and CDR2 ANQGSEA. CDR3 size: 14 residues. V lost 3 bases, J lost 3 bases, and 3 bases stayed unmatched. DNA of the CDR3: TGCAGCGTTGACAGCGGGGGGGTGACAGATACGCAGTATTTT. This translates into CSVDSGGVTDTQYF.

The chain recombines TRBV7-2 with TRBJ2-2; possible D gene TRBD2, 7 bases. Trimming took off 11 bases at V and 0 bases at J, with 19 bases between the two ends. The germline gives CDR1 SGHTA, CDR2 FQGNSA. The CDR3 is 16 amino acids. This CDR3 reads CARFGGPSSNTGELFF. The CDR3 region has the DNA TGTGCCCGGTTCGGGGGGCCCTCCTCGAACACCGGGGAGCTGTTTTTT.

The chain is built from TRBV7-9 and TRBJ2-1; TRBD2 matches at 14 bases. V lost 5 bases, J lost 9 bases, and 9 bases stayed unmatched. The CDR3 spans 16 residues. Per the germline V gene, CDR1 is SEHNR and CDR2 is FQNEAQ (reference sequence). CDR3 loop: CASSPGTSGSLSEQFF. CDR3 in DNA: TGTGCCAGCAGCCCCGGGACTAGCGGGAGTCTAAGTGAGCAGTTCTTC.

J is TRBJ1-1 and V is TRBV27; D may be TRBD1 (5 bases). V gave up 5 bases and J gave up 0 bases, with 16 bases separating them. Germline CDR1 is MNHEY and CDR2 is SMNVEV (reference sequence). The CDR3 covers 16 residues. CDR3 DNA: TGTGCCAGCAGTCCGAGACAGAGCCCGATGAACACTGAAGCTTTCTTT. Amino acids: CASSPRQSPMNTEAFF.

V is TRBV5-1 and J is TRBJ2-7; TRBD1 agrees at 11 bases. The germline gives CDR1 SGHRS, CDR2 YFSETQ. The CDR3 totals 15 residues. The trim removed 4 bases at V and 2 bases at J, leaving 5 bases unmatched. Here the CDR3 reads CASSTGQGGTYEQYF. The CDR3 region has the DNA TGCGCCAGCAGCACGGGACAGGGGGGAACCTACGAGCAGTACTTC.

This clone was detected a few times. The chain is built from TRBV12-5 and TRBJ2-3; TRBD2 is a possible D gene (5 bases). CDR1 is LGHNT and CDR2 is FRNRAP in the germline V gene. This CDR3 contains 13 residues. V lost 6 bases to trimming and J lost 2 bases, with 9 bases between them. CDR3 nucleotides: TGTGCTAGTGGGAGCGGCTTCACAGATACGCAGTATTTT. The encoded protein is CASGSGFTDTQYF.

J is TRBJ2-2 and V is TRBV4-2; a possible D gene is TRBD2 (5 bases). Germline V lookup: CDR1 LGHNA, CDR2 YNFKEQ. CDR3 size: 15 residues. The germline V and J ends were trimmed by 2 bases and 2 bases, with 9 bases remaining between them. CDR3 in amino acids: CASSQQRQNTGELFF. The CDR3 coding sequence is TGTGCCAGCAGCCAACAGCGGCAAAACACCGGGGAGCTGTTTTTT.

The chain joins TRBV7-8 to TRBJ1-1; 11 bases are shared with TRBD1. This CDR3 contains 16 residues. The germline V gene has CDR1 SGHVS and CDR2 FQNEAQ. J gave up 7 bases and V 1 base, and 8 bases lay outside the gene matches. CDR3 bases: TGTGCCAGCAGCTTAGGAGGACAGGGGGCCACCATTGAAGCTTTCTTT. Amino acids: CASSLGGQGATIEAFF.

This clone was counted many times. The chain links TRBV27 to TRBJ2-6, with TRBD1 as a possible D gene (5 bases). Germline loops: CDR1 MNHEY, CDR2 SMNVEV (reference sequence). The V and J ends lost 5 bases and 4 bases respectively, with 9 bases between them. This CDR3 comprises 14 residues. The chain's CDR3 is CASSPWTGANVLTF. CDR3 in DNA: TGTGCCAGCAGTCCCTGGACAGGGGCCAACGTCCTGACTTTC. The full variable domain, completed using reference TRBV27 and TRBJ2-6, is EAQVTQNPRYLITVTGKKLTVTCSQNMNHEYMSWYRQDPGLGLRQIYYSMNVEVTDKGDVPEGYKVSRKEKRNFPLILESPSPNQTSLYFCASSPWTGANVLTFGAGSRLTVL.

This sequence joins TRBV15 and TRBJ2-5; perhaps TRBD1 as D (6 bases). The germline gives CDR1 LNHNV, CDR2 YYDKDF (reference sequence). Trimming removed 1 base at V and 3 bases at J, with 12 bases between. The CDR3 length is 15 residues. The CDR3 DNA sequence: TGTGCCACCAGCAGAGTCCCGGGACAAGAAGAGACCCAGTACTTC. This encodes CATSRVPGQEETQYF.

The V gene is TRBV9, the J gene TRBJ1-2; 8 nucleotides match TRBD1. Germline CDR1 and CDR2: SGDLS and YYNGEE. The CDR3 runs 14 residues. Germline trimming cut 4 bases from V and 7 bases from J; bases unmatched to any gene: 9. DNA of the CDR3: TGTGCCAGCAGCTTCGCCGGGACAGGCGGTGGCTACACCTTC. As protein: CASSFAGTGGGYTF.

This clone was detected only a few times. The V gene is TRBV7-2, the J gene TRBJ1-3; tentatively, D is TRBD1 (5 bases). This CDR3 has 17 residues. V was trimmed by 3 bases and J by 5 bases, leaving 20 bases between them. CDR1 SGHTA and CDR2 FQGNSA come from the germline V gene. The DNA of the CDR3 is TGTGCCAGCAGCTTTACCGGGCCCCAGGGAAGTCGAAACACCATATATTTT. It yields the protein CASSFTGPQGSRNTIYF.

The count of this clone is one. V usage is TRBV18 and J usage is TRBJ1-6; D call uncertain. V was pared by 6 bases and J by 8 bases, with 14 bases between. This CDR3 spans 14 amino acids. CDR1 and CDR2 (germline): KGHSH, LQKENI. The CDR3: CASSYGPVDSPLHF. The CDR3 DNA reads as TGTGCCAGCTCCTATGGGCCGGTGGATTCACCCCTCCACTTT.

This chain joins TRBV3-1 (or the pseudogene TRBV3-2) and TRBJ1-3, with TRBD1 matching 10 bases. V lost 3 bases, J lost 7 bases, and 15 bases stayed unmatched. This CDR3 is 18 amino acids long. Per germline, CDR1 LGHDT and CDR2 YNNKEL (reference sequence). This CDR3 reads CASSQFSGQGVLGNTIYF. The CDR3 nucleotides read TGTGCCAGCAGCCAGTTTTCCGGACAGGGGGTCCTCGGCAACACCATATATTTT.

This clone was detected many times. The chain has TRBV20-1 and TRBJ1-2, with no clear D. The CDR3 is 9 residues long. Germline assignment: CDR1 DFQATT and CDR2 SNEGSKA (reference sequence). V was pared by 2 bases and J by 8 bases, with 3 bases between. Written as DNA, the CDR3 is TGCAGTGCTAGACCAGGCTACACCTTC. It specifies CSARPGYTF.

The chain combines TRBV5-4 with TRBJ2-7, with D possibly matching TRBD2 (6 bases). V was trimmed by 1 base and J by 6 bases, leaving 20 bases between them. The CDR3 covers 16 residues. Germline lookup yields CDR1 SGHNT and CDR2 YYREEE (reference sequence). The DNA for the CDR3 is TGTGCCAGCAGCTTGTTTGGAACCGCGGGATCACGCGAGCAGTACTTC. It specifies CASSLFGTAGSREQYF.

The gene calls are TRBV10-1 and TRBJ2-1; 8 bases agree with TRBD2. This CDR3 is 18 amino acids long. V lost 0 bases to trimming and J lost 2 bases; unmatched junction nucleotides: 9. The germline V gene encodes CDR1 WNHNN and CDR2 SYGVQD (reference sequence). CDR3 sequence: CASSESVGREGPYNEQFF. As DNA, the CDR3 is TGCGCCAGCAGTGAGTCCGTAGGACGGGAGGGACCCTACAATGAGCAGTTCTTC.

J is TRBJ1-3 and V is TRBV7-8; D perhaps matches TRBD1 (6 bases). V was clipped by 6 bases and J by 4 bases, with 25 bases between them. Per the germline V gene, CDR1 is SGHVS and CDR2 is FQNEAQ. The CDR3 is 18 residues long. The CDR3 DNA reads as TGTGCCAGCAGGAAGAGTTCCGGGACACTGTTTCGCGGAAACACCATATATTTT. Protein sequence: CASRKSSGTLFRGNTIYF. The full variable domain, with the rest looked up from reference TRBV7-8 and TRBJ1-3, is GAGVSQSPRYKVAKRGQDVALRCDPISGHVSLFWYQQALGQGPEFLTYFQNEAQLDKSGLPSDRFFAERPEGSVSTLKIQRTQQEDSAVYLCASRKSSGTLFRGNTIYFGEGSWLTVV.

The count of this clone is one. The rearrangement joins TRBV10-3 to TRBJ2-3, with 9 bases aligning to TRBD2. Germline lookup yields CDR1 ENHRY and CDR2 SYGVKD. V was pared by 7 bases and J by 1 base, with 6 bases of the junction left unmatched. The CDR3 contains 15 residues. CDR3 nucleotide sequence: TGTGCCATCACCCAGCGGGGGGCCCGCACAGATACGCAGTATTTT. Its protein product is CAITQRGARTDTQYF.